What follows are 29 T cell receptor beta chains derived from one specimen sequenced in a study of molecular identifiers for immune sequencing clone quantification. Via MiXCR, TCRdb re-called the PCR reads, giving one row per CDR3 protein. The profile shows hundreds of thousands of distinct CDR3 sequences, less than 30% of them singletons. Material: naive CD8+ T cells from blood, with Jurkat cell RNA spiked in. Stated subset: FACS-sorted CD8+CD4-CCR7+CD45RA+ naive T cells. All receptors derive from a human donor in good health. Some libraries in this study had Jurkat cell RNA spiked in.

This clonotype was observed a few times. CDR3 loop: CSVLTGAGELFF. For the CDR3, the DNA is TGCAGCGTCCTGACGGGAGCCGGGGAGCTGTTTTTT. The V and J genes are TRBV29-1 and TRBJ2-2, with a weak D call TRBD2 (6 bases). V dropped 6 bases and J dropped 6 bases, with 11 bases sitting between them. Germline CDR1 is SQVTM and CDR2 is ANQGSEA. CDR3 length: 12 amino acids.

This clonotype has ten or more counts. The chain carries TRBV7-2 and TRBJ2-1; either TRBD1 or TRBD2 may supply D (6 bases each). Trimming stripped 2 bases from V and 4 bases from J, with 12 bases between. The CDR3 totals 15 residues. CDR1 and CDR2 (germline): SGHTA, FQGNSA. The CDR3 protein is CASSLLGGSYNEQFF. The CDR3 nucleotides read TGTGCCAGCAGCTTATTGGGGGGCAGTTACAATGAGCAGTTCTTC.

This clonotype was counted a few times. The gene calls are TRBV4-1 and TRBJ2-3, with 9 positions matching TRBD2. The V gene's germline CDR1 is MGHRA and CDR2 YSYEKL. Losses at the gene ends were 3 bases for V and 6 bases for J; bases not matched to a gene: 16. The CDR3 spans 18 residues. CDR3 residues: CASSQNPPPSGEGDTQYF. The CDR3 DNA is TGCGCCAGCAGCCAGAACCCCCCCCCTAGCGGGGAGGGGGATACGCAGTATTTT.

V usage is TRBV6-5 and J usage is TRBJ2-6, with D possibly TRBD1 on 6 matching bases. The CDR3 contains 21 residues. The germline CDR1 and CDR2 sequences are MNHEY and SVGAGI. Trimming pared 6 bases from V and 0 bases from J, leaving 27 bases between. Written as DNA, the CDR3 is TGTGCCAGCAGCCAATATGCACAGGGCGCCCCTAGTCCCTCTGGGGCCAACGTCCTGACTTTC. Protein sequence: CASSQYAQGAPSPSGANVLTF.

This sequence joins TRBV2 and TRBJ1-5, with 8 bases matching TRBD1. V gave up 8 bases and J gave up 1 base; unmatched junction bases: 7. Germline V CDR1 and CDR2: SNHLY, FYNNEI. CDR3 length: 15 amino acids. Here the CDR3 reads CASAPGGASNQPQHF. Here the CDR3 DNA reads TGTGCCAGCGCCCCAGGGGGCGCGAGCAATCAGCCCCAGCATTTT.

This clonotype has only a few counts. J is TRBJ2-7 and V is TRBV27; no reliable D call. The CDR3 runs to 14 residues. Trimming took off 3 bases at V and 0 bases at J, with 9 bases between the two ends. Germline CDR1 reads MNHEY; CDR2 reads SMNVEV (reference sequence). CDR3 DNA sequence: TGTGCCAGCAGTTTCGGCGACCGCTCCTACGAGCAGTACTTC. It yields the protein CASSFGDRSYEQYF.

Turning to this clonotype: A read error is possible here, since a much larger clone lies one base away. The gene calls are TRBV27 and TRBJ2-5, with TRBD2 matching 10 bases. The germline V gene encodes CDR1 MNHEY and CDR2 SMNVEV (reference sequence). This CDR3 has 14 residues. This CDR3 reads CASRPGLAIEPQYF. DNA of the CDR3: TGTGCCAGCAGGCCGGGACTAGCGATAGAGCCCCAGTACTTC.

This clonotype showed up just a few times. This chain uses TRBV7-6 with TRBJ2-3; D may be TRBD2 (7 bases). The V gene lost 5 bases and the J gene lost 2 bases, with 23 bases spanning the gap. The CDR3 runs 18 residues. Germline V CDR1 and CDR2: SGHVS, FNYEAQ. CDR3 loop: CASSLSLRGGNLTDTQYF. The CDR3 DNA sequence: TGTGCCAGCAGCCTATCCCTTAGGGGGGGAAACCTCACAGATACGCAGTATTTT.

This chain joins TRBV20-1 and TRBJ2-2; 7 positions match TRBD2. Trimming cost V 1 base and J 1 base; bases outside gene matches: 9. Germline V lookup: CDR1 DFQATT, CDR2 SNEGSKA (reference sequence). The CDR3 length is 17 residues. CDR3 loop: CSARALLAAKNTGELFF. The CDR3 DNA is TGCAGTGCTAGAGCCCTCCTAGCGGCCAAGAACACCGGGGAGCTGTTTTTT.

With regard to this clonotype: A much larger clone is a single base away; this may be a read error. The chain employs TRBV7-8 and TRBJ1-1; D unclear. CDR1 SGHVS and CDR2 FQNEAQ come from the germline V gene. Trimming pared 1 base from V and 1 base from J, leaving 16 bases between. The CDR3 extends over 17 amino acids. CDR3 sequence reads: CASSLDSGIGKNTEAFF. As DNA, the CDR3 is TGTGCCAGCAGCTTAGATTCTGGGATAGGGAAGAACACTGAAGCTTTCTTT. Supplemented by reference TRBV7-8 and TRBJ1-1, the full variable domain reads GAGVSQSPRYKVAKRGQDVALRCDPISGHVSLFWYQQALGQGPEFLTYFQNEAQLDKSGLPSDRFFAERPEGSVSTLKIQRTQQEDSAVYLCASSLDSGIGKNTEAFFGQGTRLTVV.

In regard to this clonotype: This may come from a read error, since a much larger clone is one base off. V usage is TRBV4-1 and J usage is TRBJ1-2; weak D call: TRBD1 (5 bases). This CDR3 contains 15 residues. Germline values: CDR1 MGHRA, CDR2 YSYEKL. The CDR3 loop reads CASSQVLGEGYGYSF. The CDR3 DNA reads as TGCGCCAGCAGCCAAGTTCTAGGGGAGGGCTATGGCTACTCCTTC.

This clonotype was seen more than once but under ten times. The J gene is TRBJ1-3, the V gene TRBV6-2 or TRBV6-3; maybe TRBD1 (6 bases). V lost 6 bases and J lost 0, with 12 bases in between. CDR3 size: 15 residues. CDR1 is MNHEY, CDR2 SVGEGT, per germline. The CDR3 region has the DNA TGTGCCAGCAGGCGACAGGACAACTCTGGAAACACCATATATTTT. Translating it yields CASRRQDNSGNTIYF.

This clonotype has more than one count but fewer than ten. The chain combines TRBV7-6 with TRBJ2-5; TRBD2 might be the D (6 bases). This CDR3 has 18 amino acids. The V and J ends lost 5 bases and 3 bases respectively, with 25 bases between them. Germline V gene lookup returns CDR1 SGHVS and CDR2 FNYEAQ. The CDR3 here is CASSPLGGLPGGEETQYF. The CDR3 coding sequence is TGTGCCAGCAGCCCACTGGGGGGACTCCCTGGAGGCGAAGAGACCCAGTACTTC. The full variable domain, its missing parts supplied by reference TRBV7-6 and TRBJ2-5, is GAGVSQSPRYKVTKRGQDVALRCDPISGHVSLYWYRQALGQGPEFLTYFNYEAQQDKSGLPNDRFSAERPEGSISTLTIQRTEQRDSAMYRCASSPLGGLPGGEETQYFGPGTRLLVL.

The sample holds a few counts of this clonotype. A read error may account for a junction end that differs from germline. The V call is TRBV3-1, the J call TRBJ1-1, with D maybe TRBD1 (5 bases). This CDR3 has 16 amino acids. Germline V gene data show CDR1 as LGHDT and CDR2 as YNNKEL (reference sequence). This CDR3 reads CASNQDTGRMNTEAFF. The CDR3 bases are TGTGCCAGCAACCAAGACACGGGACGGATGAACACTGAAGCTTTCTTT.

Only a few counts were recorded for this clonotype. The chain couples TRBV11-2 to TRBJ2-5; 16 bases line up with TRBD2. V lost 4 bases to trimming and J lost 1 base; unmatched junction nucleotides: 6. This CDR3 contains 18 residues. Germline assignment: CDR1 SGHAT and CDR2 FQNNGV. The CDR3 bases are TGTGCCAGCAGCTACGGGACTAGCGGGGGGGCCTTCCAAGAGACCCAGTACTTC. This sequence encodes CASSYGTSGGAFQETQYF.

This clonotype has only a few counts. The chain recombines TRBV3-1 with TRBJ2-1; 8 nucleotides match TRBD2. V was pared by 0 bases and J by 4 bases, with 5 bases of the junction left unmatched. Germline values: CDR1 LGHDT, CDR2 YNNKEL (reference sequence). The CDR3 is 16 residues long. For the CDR3, the DNA is TGTGCCAGCAGCCAAGATCTGGCGGGGGGTTACAATGAGCAGTTCTTC. This sequence encodes CASSQDLAGGYNEQFF.

This clonotype was seen at least ten times. This sequence joins TRBV20-1 and TRBJ2-3, with D possibly matching TRBD2 (6 bases). The CDR3 runs 16 residues. Per the germline V gene, CDR1 is DFQATT and CDR2 is SNEGSKA (reference sequence). Trimming took off 5 bases at V and 0 bases at J, with 18 bases between the two ends. DNA of the CDR3: TGCAGTGCTTGGGATCAGGGACTCCTTAGCACAGATACGCAGTATTTT. Protein sequence: CSAWDQGLLSTDTQYF.

On this clonotype itself: Sequence at one end of the junction differs from germline and may be a read error. This CDR3 is CASSYSIDRGGLAYNDQFF. For the CDR3, the DNA is TGTGCCAGCAGTTACTCGATAGATCGAGGTGGACTAGCCTACAATGATCAGTTCTTC. The rearrangement uses TRBV6-5 and TRBJ2-1, with 8 bases fitting TRBD2. CDR1 MNHEY and CDR2 SVGAGI come from the germline V gene. The CDR3 has 19 residues.

J is TRBJ2-2 and V is TRBV11-2, with 9 bases matching TRBD2. The CDR3 runs 15 residues. Germline trimming cut 5 bases from V and 2 bases from J; bases unmatched to any gene: 3. Per the germline V gene, CDR1 is SGHAT and CDR2 is FQNNGV. CDR3: CASSPSGENTGELFF. CDR3 bases: TGTGCCAGCAGCCCTAGCGGGGAAAACACCGGGGAGCTGTTTTTT.

This chain uses TRBV19 with TRBJ2-1, with D possibly being TRBD2 (6 bases). Trimming took off 3 bases at V and 10 bases at J, with 10 bases between the two ends. Germline CDR1 is LNHDA and CDR2 is SQIVND (reference sequence). The CDR3 consists of 12 residues. CDR3 in DNA: TGTGCCAGTAGTATGGGCGGGATCGAGCAGTTCTTC. It yields the protein CASSMGGIEQFF.

In this sample, this clonotype turned up a few times. This rearrangement joins TRBV4-1 to TRBJ2-7, with D perhaps being TRBD1 or TRBD2 (5 bases each). CDR1 and CDR2 (germline): MGHRA, YSYEKL. The CDR3 consists of 15 residues. V lost 1 base to trimming and J lost 1 base, with 11 bases between them. The CDR3 coding sequence is TGCGCCAGCAGCCAAGGTGGGACGGATTCCTACGAGCAGTACTTC. Its protein product is CASSQGGTDSYEQYF.

This clonotype was observed at least ten times. The rearrangement joins TRBV2 to TRBJ2-7; possible D gene TRBD1, 5 bases. The CDR3 length is 13 residues. The V and J ends lost 5 bases and 4 bases respectively, with 12 bases between them. CDR1 and CDR2 from the germline V gene are SNHLY and FYNNEI. DNA for the CDR3: TGTGCCAGCAGTATGACAGACAAGTACGAGCAGTACTTC. Its translation: CASSMTDKYEQYF.

The CDR3 region has the DNA TGTGCCTGGAGTGTCTACTCCACCTACGAGCAGTACTTC. Its protein product is CAWSVYSTYEQYF. The chain carries TRBV30 and TRBJ2-7; D gene uncertain. Trimming shortened V by 0 bases and J by 2 bases, and 8 bases separated the two germline ends. Germline lookup yields CDR1 GTSNPN and CDR2 SVGIG (reference sequence). The CDR3 runs to 13 residues.

This clonotype was seen a handful of times. The genes are TRBV6-2 or TRBV6-3 and TRBJ2-7, with D tentatively TRBD1 (5 bases). V shed 6 bases and J shed 4 bases, with 22 bases lying between them. CDR3 size: 16 residues. Looked up from germline, CDR1 is MNHEY and CDR2 is SVGEGT. In DNA form, the CDR3 reads TGTGCCAGCAGCATTCTCGAACAGGTGGCGGTTTACGAGCAGTACTTC. Encoded protein: CASSILEQVAVYEQYF.

A remark on this clonotype: A read error may explain this, as a much larger clone is one base away. The rearrangement joins TRBV7-9 to TRBJ2-3; 8 nucleotides align to TRBD1. The germline V gene encodes CDR1 SEHNR and CDR2 FQNEAQ (reference sequence). The CDR3 loop spans 16 amino acids. The CDR3 reads CASSLPSGGLTETQYF. The CDR3 nucleotides read TGTGCCAGCAGCTTACCCTCAGGGGGCTTGACAGAAACGCAGTATTTT.

The V call is TRBV6-2 or TRBV6-3, the J call TRBJ2-7, with 8 bases aligning to TRBD1. The CDR3 is made up of 16 amino acids. Looked up from germline, CDR1 is MNHEY and CDR2 is SVGEGT. V shed 4 bases, J shed 4 bases, and the junction held 12 bases outside the gene matches. CDR3 in amino acids: CASSWKGQVPRYEQYF. The CDR3 DNA reads TGTGCCAGCAGTTGGAAGGGACAGGTGCCTCGGTACGAGCAGTACTTC.

The chain joins TRBV6-5 to TRBJ2-3; 8 bases are shared with TRBD2. The V and J ends lost 6 bases and 1 base, in that order; junction bases with no gene match: 9. Germline CDR1 MNHEY, CDR2 SVGAGI. CDR3 length: 16 residues. The CDR3 nucleotides read TGTGCCAGCAGCCTTTCGACTAGCGCTCGCACAGATACGCAGTATTTT. Its translation is CASSLSTSARTDTQYF.

This clonotype was seen ten or more times. The genes are TRBV28 and TRBJ1-5, with TRBD1 as a possible D gene (5 bases). V gave up 4 bases and J gave up 0 bases, with 19 bases separating them. This CDR3 contains 18 residues. CDR1 and CDR2 (germline): MDHEN, SYDVKM. Here the CDR3 reads CASSSHRGRAYSNQPQHF. CDR3 sequence (DNA): TGTGCCAGCAGTTCCCACCGGGGCAGAGCTTATAGCAATCAGCCCCAGCATTTT.

The J gene is TRBJ1-1, the V gene TRBV28; possible D gene TRBD1, 5 bases. V was pared by 3 bases and J by 3 bases, with 17 bases between. The CDR3 extends over 16 amino acids. Looked up from germline, CDR1 is MDHEN and CDR2 is SYDVKM. The CDR3 nucleotides read TGTGCCAGCAGTTTCCACCCGGACATAGGGGACACTGAAGCTTTCTTT. It translates to CASSFHPDIGDTEAFF.